What follows are 9 T cell receptor beta chains derived from one specimen sequenced in a study of blood T cell repertoires in COVID-19. The table came from immunoSEQ multiplex PCR; TCRdb's copy has only in-frame clones and leaves some out. The table records about 150,000 clones, 75% to 80% of them present only once. The specimen sequenced was peripheral blood. Every receptor here comes from an elderly man with acute or convalescent COVID-19.

V and J are TRBV4-1 and TRBJ1-2, with D uncertain. The CDR3 contains 16 residues. V lost 1 base to trimming and J lost 0 bases, with 12 bases between them. Germline V gives CDR1 MGHRA, CDR2 YSYEKL. CDR3: CASSQVFGPSNYGYTF. The CDR3 coding sequence is TGCGCCAGCAGCCAAGTATTCGGTCCCTCTAACTATGGCTACACCTTC.

The chain employs TRBV28 and TRBJ1-2; D is perhaps TRBD1 (6 bases). The CDR3 contains 14 residues. Germline values: CDR1 MDHEN, CDR2 SYDVKM. V was clipped by 6 bases and J by 10 bases, with 21 bases between them. The CDR3 is CASRPRQVLGIYTF. The CDR3 DNA sequence: TGTGCCAGCAGGCCAAGACAGGTCCTGGGTATCTACACCTTC.

The rearrangement links TRBV19 to TRBJ2-5; TRBD1 aligns across 9 bases. The CDR3 sequence is 17 residues long. The J segment lost 2 bases and the V segment lost 3 bases, leaving 10 bases of the junction unmatched. Germline V gene data show CDR1 as LNHDA and CDR2 as SQIVND (reference sequence). CDR3 DNA: TGTGCCAGTAGTATGGCGACAGGGGGAAGCCGACAAGAGACCCAGTACTTC. Residues: CASSMATGGSRQETQYF.

The chain recombines TRBV6-6 with TRBJ1-6; TRBD1 aligns across 10 bases. J was trimmed by 10 bases and V by 5 bases; bases with no gene match: 5. Germline V gene sequence: CDR1 MNHNY, CDR2 SVGAGI (reference sequence). The CDR3 spans 14 residues. CDR3 region: CASSDRGHESPLHF. CDR3 in DNA: TGTGCCAGCAGTGACAGGGGGCATGAGTCACCCCTCCACTTT.

The chain employs TRBV28 and TRBJ1-5; no clear D. The germline V and J ends were trimmed by 5 bases and 5 bases, with 4 bases remaining between them. The length of the CDR3 is 11 residues. Germline V lookup: CDR1 MDHEN, CDR2 SYDVKM. Here the CDR3 reads CASSVDQPQHF. CDR3 sequence (DNA): TGTGCCAGCAGTGTCGATCAGCCCCAGCATTTT.

This chain connects TRBV25-1 to TRBJ1-1; D might be TRBD1 (5 bases). Trimming stripped 7 bases from V and 1 base from J, with 7 bases between. Germline V gene lookup returns CDR1 MGHDK and CDR2 SYGVNS. CDR3 length: 12 residues. In DNA form, the CDR3 reads TGTGCCAGCAACAGGCAGAACACTGAAGCTTTCTTT. It is translated as CASNRQNTEAFF.

The gene calls are TRBV28 and TRBJ2-3, with 7 bases fitting TRBD1. The germline gives CDR1 MDHEN, CDR2 SYDVKM. V gave up 3 bases and J gave up 0 bases; unmatched junction bases: 9. The CDR3 has 17 residues. The CDR3 sequence is CASSFLDRAPSTDTQYF. DNA for the CDR3: TGTGCCAGCAGTTTCCTCGACAGGGCCCCAAGCACAGATACGCAGTATTTT.

The gene calls are TRBV28 and TRBJ1-1, with a weak D call TRBD1 (6 bases). This CDR3 contains 15 residues. V was shortened by 4 bases and J by 1 base, with 13 bases between the two germline ends. Per the germline V gene, CDR1 is MDHEN and CDR2 is SYDVKM. DNA for the CDR3: TGTGCCAGCAGTTCCGTAGGACAGTCGAACACTGAAGCTTTCTTT. Encoded protein: CASSSVGQSNTEAFF.

The rearrangement uses TRBV6-1 and TRBJ1-4; 8 positions match TRBD1. Germline loops: CDR1 MNHNS, CDR2 SASEGT. V lost 3 bases, J lost 2 bases, and 5 bases stayed unmatched. CDR3 size: 16 residues. The CDR3 here is CASSDPGGSTNEKLFF. CDR3 sequence (DNA): TGTGCCAGCAGTGACCCAGGGGGCTCCACTAATGAAAAACTGTTTTTT.